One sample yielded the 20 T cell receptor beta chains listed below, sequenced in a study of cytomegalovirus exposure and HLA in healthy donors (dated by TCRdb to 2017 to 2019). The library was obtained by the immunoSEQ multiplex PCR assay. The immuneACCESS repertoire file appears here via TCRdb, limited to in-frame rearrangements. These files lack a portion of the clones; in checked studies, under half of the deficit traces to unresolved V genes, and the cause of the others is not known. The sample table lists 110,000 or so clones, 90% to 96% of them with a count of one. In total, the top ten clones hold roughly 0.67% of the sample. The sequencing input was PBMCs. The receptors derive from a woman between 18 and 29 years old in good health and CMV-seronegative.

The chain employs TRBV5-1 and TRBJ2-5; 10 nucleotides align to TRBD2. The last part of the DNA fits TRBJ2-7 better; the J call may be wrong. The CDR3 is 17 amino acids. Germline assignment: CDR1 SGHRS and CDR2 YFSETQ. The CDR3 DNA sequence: TGCGCCAGCAGCTTAAAGCGGGGGGGACCTTTTTCCTACGAGCAGTACTTC. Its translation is CASSLKRGGPFSYEQYF.

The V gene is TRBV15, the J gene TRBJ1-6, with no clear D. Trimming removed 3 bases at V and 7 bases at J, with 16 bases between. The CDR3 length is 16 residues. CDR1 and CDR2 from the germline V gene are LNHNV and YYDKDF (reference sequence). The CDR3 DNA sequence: TGTGCCACCAGCAGGACTCTCAAGTCCTTCAATTCACCCCTCCACTTT. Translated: CATSRTLKSFNSPLHF. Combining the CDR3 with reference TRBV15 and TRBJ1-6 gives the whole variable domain DAMVIQNPRYQVTQFGKPVTLSCSQTLNHNVMYWYQQKSSQAPKLLFHYYDKDFNNEADTPDNFQSRRPNTSFCFLDIRSPGLGDTAMYLCATSRTLKSFNSPLHFGNGTRLTVT.

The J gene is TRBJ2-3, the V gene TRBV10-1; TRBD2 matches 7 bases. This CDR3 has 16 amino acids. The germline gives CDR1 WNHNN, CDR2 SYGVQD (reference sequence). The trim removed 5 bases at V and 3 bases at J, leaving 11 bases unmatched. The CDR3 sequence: CASSFRVWRGTDTQYF. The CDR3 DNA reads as TGCGCCAGCAGTTTCCGGGTGTGGCGGGGGACAGATACGCAGTATTTT.

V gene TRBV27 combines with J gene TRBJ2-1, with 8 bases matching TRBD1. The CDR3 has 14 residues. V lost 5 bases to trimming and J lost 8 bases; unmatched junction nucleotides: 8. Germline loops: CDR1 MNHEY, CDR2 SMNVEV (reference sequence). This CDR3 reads CASSPGTGFDEQFF. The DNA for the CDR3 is TGTGCCAGCAGTCCCGGGACAGGTTTCGATGAGCAGTTCTTC.

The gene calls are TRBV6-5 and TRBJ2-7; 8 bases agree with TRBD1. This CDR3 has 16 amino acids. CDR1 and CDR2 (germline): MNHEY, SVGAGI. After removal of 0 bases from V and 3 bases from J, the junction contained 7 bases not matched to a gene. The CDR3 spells CASSYSPGGPYYEQYF. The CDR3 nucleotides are TGTGCCAGCAGTTACTCCCCAGGGGGCCCATACTACGAGCAGTACTTC.

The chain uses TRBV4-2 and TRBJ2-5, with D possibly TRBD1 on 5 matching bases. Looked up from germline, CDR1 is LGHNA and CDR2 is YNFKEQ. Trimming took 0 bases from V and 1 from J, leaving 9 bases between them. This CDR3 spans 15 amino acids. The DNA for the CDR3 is TGTGCCAGCAGCCAAGATCCAGGGTTCCAAGAGACCCAGTACTTC. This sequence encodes CASSQDPGFQETQYF.

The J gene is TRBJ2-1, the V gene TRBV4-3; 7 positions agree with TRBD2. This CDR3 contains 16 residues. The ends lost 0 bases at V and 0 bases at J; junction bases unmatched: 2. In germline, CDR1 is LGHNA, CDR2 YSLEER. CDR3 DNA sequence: TGCGCCAGCAGCCAAGACCTAGCGGTCTCCTACAATGAGCAGTTCTTC. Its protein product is CASSQDLAVSYNEQFF.

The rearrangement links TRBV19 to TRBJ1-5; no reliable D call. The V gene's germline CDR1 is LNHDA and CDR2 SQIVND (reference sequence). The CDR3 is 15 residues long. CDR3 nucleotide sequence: TGTGCTTCCCCCGGCGGGAGGCACCCAAATCAGCCCCAGCATTTT. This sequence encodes CASPGGRHPNQPQHF.

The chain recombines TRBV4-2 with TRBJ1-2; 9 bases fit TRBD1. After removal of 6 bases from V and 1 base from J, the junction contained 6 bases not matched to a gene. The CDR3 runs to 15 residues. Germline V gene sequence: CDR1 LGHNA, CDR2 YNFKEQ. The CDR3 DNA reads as TGTGCCAGCAGGCTACAGGGGGCTGTTAACTATGGCTACACCTTC. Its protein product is CASRLQGAVNYGYTF.

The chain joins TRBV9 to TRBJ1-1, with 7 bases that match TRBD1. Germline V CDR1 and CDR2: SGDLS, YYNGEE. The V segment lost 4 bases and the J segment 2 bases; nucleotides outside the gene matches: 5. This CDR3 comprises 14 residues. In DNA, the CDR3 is TGTGCCAGCAGCCCGGACAGGCCCAACACTGAAGCTTTCTTT. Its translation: CASSPDRPNTEAFF.

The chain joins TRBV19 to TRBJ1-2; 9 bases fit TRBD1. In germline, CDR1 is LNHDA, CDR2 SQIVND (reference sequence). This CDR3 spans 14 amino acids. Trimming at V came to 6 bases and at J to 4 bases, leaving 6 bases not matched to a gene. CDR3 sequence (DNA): TGTGCCAGTAGAGGGACAGGGTTAATCTATGGCTACACCTTC. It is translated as CASRGTGLIYGYTF.

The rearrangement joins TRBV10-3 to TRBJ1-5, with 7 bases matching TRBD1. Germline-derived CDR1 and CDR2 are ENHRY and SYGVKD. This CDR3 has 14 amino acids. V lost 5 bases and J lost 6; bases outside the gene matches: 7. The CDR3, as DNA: TGTGCCATCAGTCCGACAGGGAAAGGTCAGCCCCAGCATTTT. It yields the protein CAISPTGKGQPQHF.

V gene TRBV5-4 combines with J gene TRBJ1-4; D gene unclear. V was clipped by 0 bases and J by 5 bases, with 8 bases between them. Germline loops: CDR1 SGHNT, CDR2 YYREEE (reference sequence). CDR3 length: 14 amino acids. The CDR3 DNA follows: TGTGCCAGCAGCTTGGGGGCAGGAAATGAAAAACTGTTTTTT. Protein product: CASSLGAGNEKLFF.

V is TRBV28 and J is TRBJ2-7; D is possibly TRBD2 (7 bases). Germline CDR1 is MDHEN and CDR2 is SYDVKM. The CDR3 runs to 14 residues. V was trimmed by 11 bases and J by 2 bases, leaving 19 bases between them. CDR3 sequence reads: CAAIGGRATYEQYF. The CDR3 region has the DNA TGTGCCGCCATAGGGGGGAGGGCAACCTACGAGCAGTACTTC. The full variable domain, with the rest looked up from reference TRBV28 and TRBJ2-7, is DVKVTQSSRYLVKRTGEKVFLECVQDMDHENMFWYRQDPGLGLRLIYFSYDVKMKEKGDIPEGYSVSREKKERFSLILESASTNQTSMYLCAAIGGRATYEQYFGPGTRLTVT.

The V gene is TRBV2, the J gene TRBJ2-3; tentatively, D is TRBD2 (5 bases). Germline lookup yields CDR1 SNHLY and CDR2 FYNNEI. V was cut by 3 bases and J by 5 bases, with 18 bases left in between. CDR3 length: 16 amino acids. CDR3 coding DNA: TGTGCCAGCAGTGAGATGGACTCCTCCCTCGGAGATACGCAGTATTTT. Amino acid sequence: CASSEMDSSLGDTQYF.

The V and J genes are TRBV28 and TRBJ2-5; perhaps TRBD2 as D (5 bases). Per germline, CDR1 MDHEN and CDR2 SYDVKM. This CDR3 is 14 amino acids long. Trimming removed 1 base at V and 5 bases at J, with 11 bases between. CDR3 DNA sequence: TGTGCCAGCAGTTTATCCCGACCGGGGGAGACCCAGTACTTC. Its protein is CASSLSRPGETQYF.

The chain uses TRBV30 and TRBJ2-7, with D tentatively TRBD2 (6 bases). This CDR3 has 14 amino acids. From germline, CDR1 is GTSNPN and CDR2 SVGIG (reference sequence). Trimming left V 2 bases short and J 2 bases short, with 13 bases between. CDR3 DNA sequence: TGTGCCTGGAGTCCCGGGACTGGGGCCTACGAGCAGTACTTC. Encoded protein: CAWSPGTGAYEQYF.

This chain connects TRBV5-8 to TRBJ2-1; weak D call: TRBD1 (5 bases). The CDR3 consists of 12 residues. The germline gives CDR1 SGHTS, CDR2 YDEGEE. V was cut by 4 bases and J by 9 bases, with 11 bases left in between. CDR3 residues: CASSRGWGEQFF. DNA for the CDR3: TGTGCCAGCAGCAGGGGTTGGGGTGAGCAGTTCTTC.

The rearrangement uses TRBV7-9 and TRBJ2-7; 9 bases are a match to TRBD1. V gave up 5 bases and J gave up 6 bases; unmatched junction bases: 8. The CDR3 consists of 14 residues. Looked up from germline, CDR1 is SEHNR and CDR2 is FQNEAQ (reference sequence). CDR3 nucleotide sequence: TGTGCCAGCAGCCCTCGGGACAGGGCTTCCGAGCAGTACTTC. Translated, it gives CASSPRDRASEQYF.

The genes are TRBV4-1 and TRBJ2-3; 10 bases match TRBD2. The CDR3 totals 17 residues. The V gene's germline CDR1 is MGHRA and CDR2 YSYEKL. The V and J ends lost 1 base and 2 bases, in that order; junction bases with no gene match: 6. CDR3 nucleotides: TGCGCCAGCAGCCAAGTTGAAGCGGGGGGGCCCACAGATACGCAGTATTTT. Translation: CASSQVEAGGPTDTQYF.